The rows below give T cell receptor beta chains drawn from one sample of a study of T cell repertoires in cytomegalovirus infection. TCRdb fed the reads into MiXCR, producing one record per CDR3 protein. The table includes about 920,000 distinct CDR3 sequences, under 40% detected once. Their cognate antigens are unknown. Here the sequenced sample was cultured CD8+ T cells from PBMCs, taken from culture after CMV antigen stimulation. The receptors shown here come from a human donor in good health (CMV status not recorded). Some clones in this sample may be carry-over from other donors' samples. Each CDR3 is given with its conserved first and last residue. Fields, in order: D gene, V gene, J gene, CDR3 protein. A D gene is named only where the DNA matches it firmly.

.	TRBV7-9	TRBJ1-2	CASSSSRVGDRGGYTF
.	TRBV12-5	TRBJ2-2	CASGFLPGRRRTGELFF
TRBD2	TRBV6-5	TRBJ2-3	CASSYYPIPQPGGLGDTQYF
.	TRBV24-1	TRBJ2-2	CATIGPNTGELFF
.	TRBV6-5	TRBJ2-6	CASSPGPYANVLTF
.	TRBV9	TRBJ1-1	CASSVDGEANTEAFF
.	TRBV7-6	TRBJ2-7	CASTLYGGDEQYF
.	TRBV19	TRBJ1-1	CASLGGWDTEAFF
.	TRBV27	TRBJ2-5	CASSSWDPQGETQYF
TRBD1	TRBV6-1	TRBJ1-1	CASTHLPRTGNTEAFF
.	TRBV6-2/TRBV6-3	TRBJ1-2	CASTNVGDGYTF
TRBD1	TRBV12-3/TRBV12-4	TRBJ1-1	CASSGQGDRTEAFF
TRBD2	TRBV4-3	TRBJ2-1	CASSSFLAGGYEQFF
.	TRBV4-1	TRBJ2-5	CASSPTSSEETQYF
.	TRBV7-9	TRBJ2-1	CASSLQPPGRDEQFF
.	TRBV7-6	TRBJ2-5	CASSYLPDRQETQYF
.	TRBV27	TRBJ2-2	CASSFKAGELFF
TRBD2	TRBV6-6	TRBJ2-4	CASSQMGAGAKNIQYF
TRBD1	TRBV6-1	TRBJ1-2	CASSYDRVYGYTF
.	TRBV15	TRBJ1-1	CATSRDFTEAFF
.	TRBV15	TRBJ2-2	CATRAPQNTGELFF
.	TRBV12-3/TRBV12-4	TRBJ2-7	CASSSSGHSYEQYF
.	TRBV6-2/TRBV6-3	TRBJ1-2	CASTTLEPQDYLNYGYTF
TRBD1	TRBV18	TRBJ1-1	CASSPARPGTGNTEAFF
.	TRBV12-3/TRBV12-4	TRBJ2-7	CASSLGERYEQYF
TRBD1	TRBV7-4	TRBJ2-1	CTTRQPTGVEQFF
.	TRBV6-5	TRBJ2-7	CASSYLVGGTVNEQYF
TRBD1	TRBV19	TRBJ2-3	CASSISLPQGRVTDTQYF
TRBD2	TRBV11-2	TRBJ2-5	CASSLDLGGGPLGVQYF
.	TRBV19	TRBJ2-7	CASSIGTTEQYF
.	TRBV9	TRBJ2-1	CASSVGGGKNNEQFF
.	TRBV7-1	TRBJ1-2	CASSSPGGWLYGYTF
.	TRBV6-2/TRBV6-3	TRBJ1-1	CASSYTATGPEAFF
.	TRBV7-9	TRBJ2-1	CASRPIEPGEQFF
.	TRBV6-5	TRBJ2-1	CASRTGTSSSSYNEQFF
TRBD2	TRBV6-6	TRBJ2-2	CASSHAFGASGGNTGELFF
.	TRBV6-1	TRBJ2-7	CASRSLTRGALNEQYF
TRBD1	TRBV6-1	TRBJ2-5	CASSLGTVSQETQYF
.	TRBV15	TRBJ2-2	CATRNPGNTGELFF
TRBD1	TRBV13	TRBJ2-4	CASGRTGRGAKNIQYF
.	TRBV12-3/TRBV12-4	TRBJ2-1	CASSQRARDSYNEQFF
.	TRBV7-9	TRBJ2-5	CASSFWQGRQTQYF
.	TRBV24-1	TRBJ2-3	CATSDLTGRGTDTQYF
.	TRBV9	TRBJ1-1	CASSVTGTPVEAFF
TRBD1	TRBV6-1	TRBJ2-1	CASSTGTVVEHNEQFF
TRBD1	TRBV28	TRBJ2-5	CASSPAPETGFRETQYF
.	TRBV5-6	TRBJ2-7	CASSPMGYEQYF
.	TRBV27	TRBJ2-1	CASSFETSEGEQFF
.	TRBV27	TRBJ2-2	CASSSVRGRTGELFF
.	TRBV7-2	TRBJ2-7	CASSLAGVPRWEQYF
TRBD2	TRBV7-9	TRBJ2-7	CASSPSSGGASEQYF
TRBD2	TRBV7-6	TRBJ2-5	CASTSTSGEETQYF
.	TRBV28	TRBJ2-2	CASSLYQGAAGELFF
.	TRBV4-2	TRBJ1-1	CASSQRVMNTEAFF